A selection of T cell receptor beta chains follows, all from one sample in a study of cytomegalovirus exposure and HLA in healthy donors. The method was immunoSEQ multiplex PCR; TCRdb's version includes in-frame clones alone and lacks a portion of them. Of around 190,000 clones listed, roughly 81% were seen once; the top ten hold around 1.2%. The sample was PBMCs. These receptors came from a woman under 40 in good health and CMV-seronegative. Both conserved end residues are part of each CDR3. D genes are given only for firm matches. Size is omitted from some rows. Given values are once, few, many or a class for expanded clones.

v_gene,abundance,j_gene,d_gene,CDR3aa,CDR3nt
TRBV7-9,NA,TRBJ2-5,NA,CASSLAQTQGETQYF,TGTGCCAGCAGCTTAGCTCAGACACAAGGAGAGACCCAGTACTTC
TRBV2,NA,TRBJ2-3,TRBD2,CASSAGTSPADTQYF,TGTGCCAGCAGCGCCGGGACTAGCCCCGCAGATACGCAGTATTTT
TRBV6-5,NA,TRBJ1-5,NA,CASSLSGRLQPQHF,TGTGCCAGCAGTCTCTCAGGGAGGCTACAGCCCCAGCATTTT
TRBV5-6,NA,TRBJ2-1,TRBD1,CASSFGTGFSGVHEQFF,TGTGCCAGCAGCTTTGGGACAGGGTTTAGCGGAGTTCATGAGCAGTTCTTC
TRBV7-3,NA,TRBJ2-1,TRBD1,CASSLISTGVYNEQFF,TGTGCCAGCAGCTTAATTTCAACAGGGGTTTACAATGAGCAGTTCTTC
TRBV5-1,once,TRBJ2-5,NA,CASSLGQIQETQYF,TGCGCCAGCAGCTTGGGACAAATACAAGAGACCCAGTACTTC
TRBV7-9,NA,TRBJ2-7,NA,CASSLGAGGPSEQYF,TGTGCCAGCAGCTTAGGGGCCGGGGGGCCTAGCGAGCAGTACTTC
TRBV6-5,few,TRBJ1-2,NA,CASSYDIQGAYGYTF,TGTGCCAGCAGTTACGACATACAGGGAGCCTATGGCTACACCTTC
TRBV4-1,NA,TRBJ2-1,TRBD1,CASRNPGQGTGNEQFF,TGCGCCAGCAGAAATCCTGGACAGGGGACTGGGAATGAGCAGTTCTTC
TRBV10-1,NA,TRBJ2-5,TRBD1,CASSHRTGGSAETQYF,TGCGCCAGCAGCCACCGGACAGGGGGCTCGGCAGAGACCCAGTACTTC
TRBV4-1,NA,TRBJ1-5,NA,CASSQKSERVSNQPQHF,TGCGCCAGCAGCCAAAAAAGCGAGCGGGTTAGCAATCAGCCCCAGCATTTT
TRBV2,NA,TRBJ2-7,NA,CASSPPQTRFGPYEQYF,TGTGCCAGCAGTCCGCCCCAAACTAGATTCGGCCCCTACGAGCAGTACTTC
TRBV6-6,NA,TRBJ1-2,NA,CASSLSSSYATF,TGTGCCAGCAGTCTAAGTAGCAGTTACGCCACCTTC
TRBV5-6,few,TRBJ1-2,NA,CASSLRRDSYGYTF,TGTGCCAGCAGCTTAAGACGGGATAGCTATGGCTACACCTTC
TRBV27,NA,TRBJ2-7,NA,CASSVARGSSYEQYF,TGTGCCAGCAGCGTCGCCCGGGGGAGCTCCTACGAGCAGTACTTC
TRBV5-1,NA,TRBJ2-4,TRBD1,CASSPRTGANIQYF,TGCGCCAGCAGCCCGAGGACAGGGGCAAACATTCAGTACTTC
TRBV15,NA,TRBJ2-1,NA,CATSRDAPGNNEQFF,TGTGCCACCAGCAGAGATGCGCCAGGGAACAATGAGCAGTTCTTC
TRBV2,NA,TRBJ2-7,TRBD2,CASLFTREDYEQYF,TGTGCCTCCTTATTCACGCGGGAGGATTACGAGCAGTACTTC
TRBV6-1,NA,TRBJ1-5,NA,CASSVEFNQPQHF,TGTGCCAGCAGCGTGGAGTTCAATCAGCCCCAGCATTTT
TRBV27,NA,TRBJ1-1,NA,CASSLIGMGTEAFF,TGTGCCAGCAGTTTGATCGGGATGGGCACTGAAGCTTTCTTT
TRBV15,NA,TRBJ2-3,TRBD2,CATSGLAGLTDTQYF,TGTGCCACTTCGGGACTAGCGGGACTCACAGATACGCAGTATTTT
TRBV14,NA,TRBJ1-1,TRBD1,CASSQQGANRAFF,TGTGCCAGCAGCCAACAGGGGGCGAATCGAGCTTTCTTT
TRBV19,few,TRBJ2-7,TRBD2,CASSIRQGLAGGNEQYF,TGTGCCAGTAGTATACGACAGGGACTAGCGGGAGGTAACGAGCAGTACTTC
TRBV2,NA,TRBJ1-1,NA,CASSFSNTEAFF,TGTGCCAGCAGCTTCTCGAACACTGAAGCTTTCTTT
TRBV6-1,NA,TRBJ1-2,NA,CASKRGQGLKYGYTF,TGTGCCAGCAAGAGGGGTCAGGGGTTAAAGTATGGCTACACCTTC
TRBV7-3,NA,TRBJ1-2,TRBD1,CASSFTGQGTESYTF,TGTGCCAGCAGCTTCACGGGACAGGGTACTGAAAGCTACACCTTC
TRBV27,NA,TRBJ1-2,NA,CASSLPSGDGYTF,TGTGCCAGCAGTTTACCCTCAGGCGATGGCTACACCTTC
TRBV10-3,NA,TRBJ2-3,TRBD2,CAIGERAGGTDTQYF,TGTGCCATCGGCGAGAGGGCGGGAGGTACAGATACGCAGTATTTT
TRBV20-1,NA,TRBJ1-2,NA,CSARHEGEYTF,TGCAGTGCTAGACACGAGGGGGAGTACACCTTC
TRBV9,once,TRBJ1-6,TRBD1,CASSVGGQGSSPLHF,TGTGCCAGCAGCGTAGGCGGACAGGGCAGTTCACCCCTCCACTTT
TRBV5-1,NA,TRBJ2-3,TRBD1,CASSFSTGERDTQYF,TGCGCCAGCAGCTTCTCTACAGGGGAAAGAGATACGCAGTATTTT
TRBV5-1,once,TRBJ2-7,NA,CASSYQGGSYEQYF,TGCGCCAGCAGCTACCAGGGGGGCTCCTACGAGCAGTACTTC
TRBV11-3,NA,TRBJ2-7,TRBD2,CASSPSSGTYEQYF,TGTGCCAGCAGCCCGTCTAGCGGAACCTACGAGCAGTACTTC
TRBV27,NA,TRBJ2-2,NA,CATGHRGLTGELFF,TGTGCCACCGGGCACCGAGGGCTCACCGGGGAGCTGTTTTTT
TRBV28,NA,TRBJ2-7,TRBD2,CASKVSGGAVYEQYF,TGTGCCAGCAAGGTCAGCGGGGGGGCGGTATACGAGCAGTACTTC
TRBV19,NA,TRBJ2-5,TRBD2,CASKKRGGGETQYF,TGTGCCAGTAAAAAGCGGGGCGGTGGGGAGACCCAGTACTTC
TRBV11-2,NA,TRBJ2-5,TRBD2,CASSPVGLAGGLQQETQYF,TGTGCCAGCAGCCCCGTGGGACTAGCGGGAGGGCTCCAACAAGAGACCCAGTACTTC
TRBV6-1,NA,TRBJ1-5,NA,CASIEGSGSNQPQHF,TGTGCCAGCATTGAGGGGAGTGGCAGCAATCAGCCCCAGCATTTT
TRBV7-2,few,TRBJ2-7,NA,CASSSPDRLSYEQYF,TGTGCCAGCAGCTCCCCGGACAGACTCTCCTACGAGCAGTACTTC
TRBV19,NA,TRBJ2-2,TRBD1,CASVPRGPESPNTGELFF,TGTGCCAGCGTACCCAGGGGGCCCGAGTCCCCGAACACCGGGGAGCTGTTTTTT
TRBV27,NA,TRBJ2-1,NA,CASSLSPLPGSYNEQFF,TGTGCCAGCAGTTTAAGCCCCCTGCCGGGGTCCTACAATGAGCAGTTCTTC
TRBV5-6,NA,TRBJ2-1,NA,CASSLVSGSNEQFF,TGTGCCAGCAGCTTGGTTTCGGGGTCCAATGAGCAGTTCTTC
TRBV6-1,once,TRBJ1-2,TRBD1,CASSELTGDDYGYTF,TGTGCCAGCAGTGAGTTAACAGGGGATGACTATGGCTACACCTTC
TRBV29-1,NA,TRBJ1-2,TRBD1,CSVEDRGLVGYTF,TGCAGCGTGGAGGACAGGGGGCTTGTGGGCTACACCTTC
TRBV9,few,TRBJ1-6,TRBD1,CASSGGGVWNSPLHF,TGTGCCAGCAGCGGAGGGGGCGTTTGGAATTCACCCCTCCACTTT
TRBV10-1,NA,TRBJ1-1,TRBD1,CASRSDRGTEAFF,TGCGCCAGCAGATCGGACAGGGGCACTGAAGCTTTCTTT
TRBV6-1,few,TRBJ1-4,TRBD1,CASSPQGTGEKLFF,TGTGCCAGCAGCCCACAGGGGACCGGTGAAAAACTGTTTTTT
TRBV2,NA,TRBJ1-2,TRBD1,CASRVDRGLTSGGYTF,TGTGCCAGCAGGGTGGACAGGGGGCTCACTTCGGGTGGCTACACCTTC
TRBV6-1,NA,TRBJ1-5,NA,CASSEGSVRNQPQHF,TGTGCCAGCAGTGAAGGGTCGGTTCGCAATCAGCCCCAGCATTTT